This T cell receptor beta chain is drawn from a study of T cells in localized non-small cell lung cancer (dated by TCRdb to 2020 to 2021). For the wider study: The study examined T cell repertoires in approximately 240 patients with early-stage NSCLC and compared tumors with uninvolved tumor-adjacent lungs. All 236 NSCLC patients in the cohort were treatment-naive and had localized lung tumors that were resected. A mean age of around 66 years was recorded for the NSCLC patients, of whom approximately 130 were male and about a hundred were female.

The study at large found these results: Because multi-region sequencing of the tumors was not done, intratumor heterogeneity could not be ruled out. Uninvolved tumor-adjacent lung showed the highest T cell clonality, higher than tumor, which suggests more focused antigenic responses in the uninvolved tumor-adjacent lung. Longer overall survival was associated with higher T cell density in blood, whereas shorter survival was associated with higher clonality in adjacent lung. Because the study design was exploratory, TCR variables were selected using unadjusted p-values without false-discovery rate correction. A median of approximately 55 of the top 100 tumor clones were detected in paired uninvolved adjacent lung, and 28 of these tumor clones were also found among the top 100 clones of the paired uninvolved adjacent lung.

At diagnosis, tumor, uninvolved tumor-adjacent lung and peripheral blood were collected and then preserved as a mix of FFPE and fresh-frozen material. For TCR repertoire profiling, blood samples were analyzed as peripheral blood mononuclear cells. From a lookup of the germline V gene (reference sequence), CDR1 and CDR2 are MNHEY and SMNVEV. V and J lose 5 bases and 2 bases, and a span of 9 bases separates them. Reading from cysteine to phenylalanine, the CDR3 counts 13 amino acids. The read is trimmed to its CDR3 DNA, 39 bases read in frame from base 1. Points on this clone: Its specific antigen is unknown. There are no base qualities to consult, and no much larger clone falls within one base.

TCR beta CDR3 regions were sequenced from DNA using the immunoSEQ Assay. Per the authors' processing: T cell density was computed as TCR beta template counts normalized to usable DNA estimated by amplifying housekeeping genes. Richness was estimated using the preseqR package, with extrapolation to 400,000 templates for PBMC samples and to 120,000 templates for tissue samples. Clonality was defined as one minus Pielou's evenness. To identify tissue-enriched TCRs, differential abundance testing was run on productive amino-acid clonotypes with a minimum total count of 5 and an alpha of 0.1. The Jaccard Index and the Morisita Overlap Index were used to measure how much the repertoires overlapped between compartments. GLIPH grouped TCR beta CDR3s together with public tetramer-defined viral CDR3s, and a viral motif had to include at least three viral sequences and show V-gene enrichment. In its TCRdb copy, this immuneACCESS table keeps in-frame sequences only and misses some clones. Where compared with another copy, unresolved V genes explain less than half of these, and the others have no known cause. For V, J and clone size, that table is used; D and trimming come from the DNA. In this sample the table shows 30,000 to 35,000 clones, 93% of which occur a single time. 7% to 9.5% of the sample is held by the ten biggest clonotypes.

The receptor was isolated from a female donor of 60 years or more with stage I lung adenocarcinoma. This chain joins TRBV27 to TRBJ1-2; the D gene identity is not certain. This material consisted of peripheral blood, taken before any cancer treatment. For the CDR3, the sequence is CASSPDTNYGYTF. DNA sequence: TGTGCCAGCAGTCCAGACACCAACTATGGCTACACCTTC.